This T cell receptor beta chain derives from a study of shared clonotypes between healthy human individuals. Study-wide points: Roughly 5% of naive CD4 clonotypes were shared across several donors.

The CDR3 contains 15 residues. V was clipped by 0 bases and J by 3 bases, with 13 bases between them. Germline assignment: CDR1 SGHNT and CDR2 YYREEE (reference sequence). Notes on this clone: Antigen specificity is unknown.

Measured with immunoSEQ multiplex PCR; TCRdb has only the in-frame clones, and not every one. Of about 2 million clones listed, about 94% were seen once; the top ten hold less than 1.5%. CD45RO-negative cells were positively selected for CCR7, leaving out terminally differentiated effector memory CD45RA+ cells. This TCR was sampled from a man between 18 and 35 years old in good health. The sample was naive CD8+ T cells sorted from blood. The rearrangement joins TRBV5-4 to TRBJ2-7, with D unresolved. The CDR3 region has the DNA TGTGCCAGCAGCTTGGCCACTGACGCATACTACGAGCAGTACTTC. Its translation is CASSLATDAYYEQYF.